A selection of T cell receptor beta chains follows, all from one sample in a study of T cells in localized non-small cell lung cancer. Clones were read by immunoSEQ multiplex PCR, and TCRdb kept only the in-frame ones, dropping some. Here the sample spans approximately 16,000 clones, approximately 85% being singletons. The starting material was peripheral blood, obtained before any cancer treatment. The receptors stem from a woman aged 35 to 70 with stage I lung adenocarcinoma. CDR3s include the opening cysteine and the closing phenylalanine or tryptophan. The D gene is left open where the match is weak. Clone size is not always given. Where it is, it says once, few, many or a class for expanded clones.

length | J | V | D | size | CDR3 | DNA
12 | TRBJ2-5 | TRBV5-6 | NA | NA | CASSWQKETQYF | TGTGCCAGCAGTTGGCAGAAAGAGACCCAGTACTTC
15 | TRBJ2-1 | TRBV18 | TRBD1 | NA | CASSPIWTGNNEQFF | TGTGCCAGCTCACCGATCTGGACAGGGAACAATGAGCAGTTCTTC
12 | TRBJ2-5 | TRBV18 | NA | NA | CASSPQGETQYF | TGTGCCAGCTCACCACAAGGGGAGACCCAGTACTTC
13 | TRBJ2-7 | TRBV6-5 | NA | NA | CASSRGAHYEQYF | TGTGCCAGCAGCCGCGGGGCGCACTACGAGCAGTACTTC
13 | TRBJ2-7 | TRBV2 | TRBD2 | few | CASNERGWYEQYF | TGTGCCTCCAACGAGCGGGGGTGGTACGAGCAGTACTTC
13 | TRBJ2-1 | TRBV7-8 | NA | few | CASSYGGYNEQFF | TGTGCCAGCAGCTACGGCGGTTACAATGAGCAGTTCTTC
13 | TRBJ1-1 | TRBV5-4 | TRBD1 | NA | CASSRTGNTEAFF | TGTGCCAGCAGCCGGACAGGGAACACTGAAGCTTTCTTT
13 | TRBJ1-1 | TRBV6-6 | NA | once | CASSPAGRAEAFF | TGTGCCAGCAGCCCAGCCGGGAGAGCTGAAGCTTTCTTT
15 | TRBJ1-3 | TRBV19 | NA | NA | CASSIGGRSGNTIYF | TGTGCCAGTAGTATCGGCGGGCGCTCTGGAAACACCATATATTTT
12 | TRBJ2-7 | TRBV6-5 | NA | NA | CASKMGAGEQYF | TGTGCCAGCAAGATGGGGGCAGGCGAGCAGTACTTC
16 | TRBJ2-6 | TRBV30 | TRBD1 | NA | CAWSYTGDSGANVLTF | TGTGCCTGGAGTTATACAGGGGACTCTGGGGCCAACGTCCTGACTTTC
18 | TRBJ2-3 | TRBV6-4 | TRBD2 | NA | CASSDSNRGLAGTDTQYF | TGTGCCAGCAGTGACTCGAATCGGGGACTAGCGGGGACCGATACGCAGTATTTT
16 | TRBJ2-2 | TRBV11-2 | TRBD2 | NA | CASRKLANGWAGELFF | TGTGCCAGCAGGAAACTAGCGAACGGGTGGGCCGGGGAGCTGTTTTTT
12 | TRBJ2-5 | TRBV27 | NA | NA | CATRRGQETQYF | TGTGCCACCCGGAGGGGACAAGAGACCCAGTACTTC
13 | TRBJ1-2 | TRBV30 | NA | NA | CAWSVGQSYGYTF | TGTGCCTGGAGCGTTGGACAATCCTATGGCTACACCTTC
15 | TRBJ1-3 | TRBV30 | NA | NA | CAWSVLGRGGNTIYF | TGTGCCTGGAGTGTACTCGGGCGGGGTGGAAACACCATATATTTT
15 | TRBJ2-1 | TRBV7-9 | NA | NA | CASSPLYREDNEQFF | TGTGCCAGCAGCCCCTTGTACAGGGAGGACAATGAGCAGTTCTTC
15 | TRBJ2-3 | TRBV9 | NA | NA | CASSVGTVYTDTQYF | TGTGCCAGCAGCGTAGGGACAGTTTACACAGATACGCAGTATTTT
10 | TRBJ2-5 | TRBV20-1 | NA | NA | CSATQETQYF | TGCAGTGCTACCCAAGAGACCCAGTACTTC
16 | TRBJ1-1 | TRBV4-2 | NA | NA | CASSHKRLQPNTEAFF | TGTGCCAGCAGCCATAAGAGGTTGCAGCCGAACACTGAAGCTTTCTTT
16 | TRBJ1-2 | TRBV5-8 | NA | NA | CASSLRGKGANYGYTF | TGTGCCAGCAGCTTAAGAGGGAAAGGGGCAAACTATGGCTACACCTTC
14 | TRBJ2-5 | TRBV9 | NA | NA | CASSVAGRGETQYF | TGTGCCAGCAGCGTAGCCGGCAGGGGAGAGACCCAGTACTTC
13 | TRBJ2-5 | TRBV7-2 | TRBD1 | NA | CASSSTGDETQYF | TGTGCCAGCAGCTCCACAGGGGACGAGACCCAGTACTTC
12 | TRBJ2-2 | TRBV6-5 | NA | NA | CASSLPFGELFF | TGTGCCAGCAGTCTCCCGTTCGGGGAGCTGTTTTTT
16 | TRBJ2-3 | TRBV7-3 | TRBD2 | NA | CASSLSRLAGGDTQYF | TGTGCCAGCAGCTTATCTCGACTAGCGGGGGGAGATACGCAGTATTTT
13 | TRBJ1-1 | TRBV6-5 | NA | NA | CASRRSSNTEAFF | TGTGCCAGCAGGAGATCCTCGAACACTGAAGCTTTCTTT
13 | TRBJ2-7 | TRBV28 | NA | NA | CASSLNSAGPRYF | TGTGCCAGCAGTTTAAATTCAGCAGGGCCTCGGTACTTC
15 | TRBJ1-1 | TRBV5-6 | NA | NA | CASSNWGGMNTEAFF | TGTGCCAGCAGTAATTGGGGAGGGATGAACACTGAAGCTTTCTTT
14 | TRBJ1-5 | TRBV18 | TRBD1 | NA | CASSTGQGVQPQHF | TGTGCCAGCTCGACGGGACAGGGAGTCCAGCCCCAGCATTTT
19 | TRBJ2-3 | TRBV6-4 | TRBD2 | NA | CASSDVVGLAVPSTDTQYF | TGTGCCAGCAGTGACGTTGTGGGACTAGCGGTACCTAGCACAGATACGCAGTATTTT
15 | TRBJ1-1 | TRBV10-3 | NA | NA | CAISESPGSGTEAFF | TGTGCCATCAGTGAGTCACCAGGGAGCGGCACTGAAGCTTTCTTT
18 | TRBJ1-4 | TRBV4-2 | TRBD1 | NA | CASSQEWGQATTNEKLFF | TGTGCCAGCAGCCAAGAATGGGGACAGGCCACAACTAATGAAAAACTGTTTTTT
15 | TRBJ1-2 | TRBV7-2 | TRBD1 | NA | CASSQKGGFNYGYTF | TGTGCCAGCAGCCAGAAAGGGGGCTTTAACTATGGCTACACCTTC
13 | TRBJ1-2 | TRBV28 | TRBD1 | NA | CASSAGTAHGYTF | TGTGCCAGCAGTGCTGGGACAGCTCATGGCTACACCTTC
15 | TRBJ2-7 | TRBV6-6 | TRBD1 | NA | CASSRGLIMYYEQYF | TGTGCCAGCAGTAGGGGGCTCATTATGTACTACGAGCAGTACTTC
13 | TRBJ2-3 | TRBV19 | NA | NA | CASSSIRADTQYF | TGTGCCAGTAGTAGCATACGGGCAGATACGCAGTATTTT
16 | TRBJ2-7 | TRBV7-6 | TRBD1 | NA | CASSSRDRGAPDEQYF | TGTGCCAGCAGCTCCCGGGACAGGGGTGCTCCCGACGAGCAGTACTTC
15 | TRBJ2-3 | TRBV28 | TRBD1 | few | CASTTGTVNTDTQYF | TGTGCCAGCACCACTGGGACAGTTAATACAGATACGCAGTATTTT
10 | TRBJ1-1 | TRBV30 | NA | NA | CAWGNTEAFF | TGTGCCTGGGGGAACACTGAAGCTTTCTTT
16 | TRBJ2-3 | TRBV10-3 | NA | NA | CAISESGTPSTDTQYF | TGTGCCATCAGTGAGTCTGGGACGCCTAGCACAGATACGCAGTATTTT
17 | TRBJ1-5 | TRBV27 | NA | NA | CASSSTSTTLGYQPQHF | TGTGCCAGCAGTTCAACTTCTACTACCCTAGGTTATCAGCCCCAGCATTTT